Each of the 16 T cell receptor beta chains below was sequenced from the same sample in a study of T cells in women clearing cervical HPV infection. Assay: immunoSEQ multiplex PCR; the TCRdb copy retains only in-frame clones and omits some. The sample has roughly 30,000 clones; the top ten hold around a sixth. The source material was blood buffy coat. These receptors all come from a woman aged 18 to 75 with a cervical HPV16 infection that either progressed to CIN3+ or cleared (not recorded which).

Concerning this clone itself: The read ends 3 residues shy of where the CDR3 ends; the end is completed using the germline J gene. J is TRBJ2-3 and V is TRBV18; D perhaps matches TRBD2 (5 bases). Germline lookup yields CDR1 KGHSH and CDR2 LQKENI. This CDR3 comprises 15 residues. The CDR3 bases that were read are TGTGCCAGCTCACCACTCATGGACTCGAAAGAGACG. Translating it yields CASSPLMDSKET. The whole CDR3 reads CASSPLMDSKETQYF.

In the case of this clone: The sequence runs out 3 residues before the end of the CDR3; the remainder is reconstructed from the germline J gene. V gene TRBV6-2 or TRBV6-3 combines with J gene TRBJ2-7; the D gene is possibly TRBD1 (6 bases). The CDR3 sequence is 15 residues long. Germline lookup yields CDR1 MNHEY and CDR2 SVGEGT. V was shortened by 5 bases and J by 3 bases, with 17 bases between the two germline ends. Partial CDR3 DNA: TGTGCCAGCAGTCCCCCCGGGACAAACGACTACGAG. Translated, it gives CASSPPGTNDYE. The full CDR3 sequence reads CASSPPGTNDYEQYF.

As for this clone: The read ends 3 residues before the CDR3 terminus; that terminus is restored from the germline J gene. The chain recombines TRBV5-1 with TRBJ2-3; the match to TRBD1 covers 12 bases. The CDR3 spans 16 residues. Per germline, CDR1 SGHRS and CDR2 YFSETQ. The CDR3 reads CASSPTGTGGGETQYF. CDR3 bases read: TGCGCCAGCAGCCCAACCGGGACAGGGGGCGGAGAGACG.

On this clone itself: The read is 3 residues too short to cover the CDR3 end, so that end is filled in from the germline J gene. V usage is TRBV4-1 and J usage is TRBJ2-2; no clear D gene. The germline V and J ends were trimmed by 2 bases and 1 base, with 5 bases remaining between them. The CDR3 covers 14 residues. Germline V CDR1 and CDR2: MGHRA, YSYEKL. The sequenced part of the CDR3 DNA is TGCGCCAGCAGCCAACTAAAGAACACCGGGGAG. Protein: CASSQLKNTGE. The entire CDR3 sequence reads CASSQLKNTGELFF.

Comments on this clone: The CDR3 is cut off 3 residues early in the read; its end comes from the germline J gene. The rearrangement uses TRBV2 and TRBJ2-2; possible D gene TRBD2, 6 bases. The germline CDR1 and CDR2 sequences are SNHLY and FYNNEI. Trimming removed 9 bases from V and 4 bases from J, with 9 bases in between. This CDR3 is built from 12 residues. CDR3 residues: CARRRGTGELFF. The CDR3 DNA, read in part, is TGTGCCAGGAGGAGGGGCACCGGGGAG.

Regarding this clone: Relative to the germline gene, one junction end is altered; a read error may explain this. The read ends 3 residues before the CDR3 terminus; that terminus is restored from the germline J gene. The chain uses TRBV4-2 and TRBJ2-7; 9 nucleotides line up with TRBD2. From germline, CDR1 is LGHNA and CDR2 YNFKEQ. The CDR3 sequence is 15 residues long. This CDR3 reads CASSPLTSGAYEQYF. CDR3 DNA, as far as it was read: TGCGCCAGCAGCCCGCTGACTAGCGGAGCCTACGAG.

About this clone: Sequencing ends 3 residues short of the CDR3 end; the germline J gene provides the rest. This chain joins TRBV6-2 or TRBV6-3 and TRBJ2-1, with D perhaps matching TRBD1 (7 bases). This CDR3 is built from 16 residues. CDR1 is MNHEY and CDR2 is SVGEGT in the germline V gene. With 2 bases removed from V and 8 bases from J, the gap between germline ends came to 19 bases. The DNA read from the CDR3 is TGTGCCAGCAGTTACCCCCCAGCGGAGGGGGCCGATGAG. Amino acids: CASSYPPAEGADE. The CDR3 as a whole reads CASSYPPAEGADEQFF.

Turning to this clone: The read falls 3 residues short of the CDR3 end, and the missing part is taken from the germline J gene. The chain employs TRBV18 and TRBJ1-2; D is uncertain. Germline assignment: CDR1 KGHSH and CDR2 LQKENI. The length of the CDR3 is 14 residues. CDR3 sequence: CASSPPEGHDDYTF. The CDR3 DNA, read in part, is TGTGCCAGCTCACCACCAGAGGGTCACGACGAC. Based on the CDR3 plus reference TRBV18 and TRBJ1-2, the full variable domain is NAGVMQNPRHLVRRRGQEARLRCSPMKGHSHVYWYRQLPEEGLKFMVYLQKENIIDESGMPKERFSAEFPKEGPSILRIQQVVRGDSAAYFCASSPPEGHDDYTFGSGTRLTVV.

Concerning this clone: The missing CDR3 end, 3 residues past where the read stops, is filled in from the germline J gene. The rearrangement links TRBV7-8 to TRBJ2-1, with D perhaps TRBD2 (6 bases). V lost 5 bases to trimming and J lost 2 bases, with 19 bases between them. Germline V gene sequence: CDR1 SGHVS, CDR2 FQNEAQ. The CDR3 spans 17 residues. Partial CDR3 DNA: TGTGCCAGCAGCCTCCGGTGGGCGGGGATAACCTACAATGAG. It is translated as CASSLRWAGITYNE. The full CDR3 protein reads CASSLRWAGITYNEQFF.

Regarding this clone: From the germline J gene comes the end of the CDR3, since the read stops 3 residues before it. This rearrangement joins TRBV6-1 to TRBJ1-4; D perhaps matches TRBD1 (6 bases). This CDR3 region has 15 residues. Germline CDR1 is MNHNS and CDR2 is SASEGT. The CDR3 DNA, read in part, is TGTGCCAGCAGTGAAGTTGGAACAGGGTTCTCACCA. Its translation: CASSEVGTGFSP. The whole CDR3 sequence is CASSEVGTGFSPLFF.

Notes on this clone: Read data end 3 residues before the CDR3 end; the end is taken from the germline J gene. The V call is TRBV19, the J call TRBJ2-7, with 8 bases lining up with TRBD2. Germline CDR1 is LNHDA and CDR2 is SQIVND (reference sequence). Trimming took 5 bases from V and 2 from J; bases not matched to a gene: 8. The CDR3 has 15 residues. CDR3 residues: CASSAGLGDPYEQYF. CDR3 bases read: TGTGCCAGTAGTGCGGGACTAGGGGACCCCTACGAG.

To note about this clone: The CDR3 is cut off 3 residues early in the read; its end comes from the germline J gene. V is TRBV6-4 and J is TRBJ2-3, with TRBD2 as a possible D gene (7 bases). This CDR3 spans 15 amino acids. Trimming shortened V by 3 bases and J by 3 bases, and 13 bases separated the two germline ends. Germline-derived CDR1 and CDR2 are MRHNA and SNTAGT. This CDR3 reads CASSENGGPTDTQYF. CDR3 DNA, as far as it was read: TGTGCCAGCAGTGAAAACGGGGGGCCTACAGATACG.

The chain's CDR3 is CASSPQIGLEKLFF. Incomplete CDR3 DNA: TGTGCCAGCAGCCCCCAAATCGGGTTGGAAAAG. The chain uses TRBV7-2 and TRBJ2-2; D unclear. The CDR3 goes on 3 residues after the read ends, and that part is filled in from the germline J gene. Germline V gene data show CDR1 as SGHTA and CDR2 as FQGNSA. The CDR3 runs to 14 residues.

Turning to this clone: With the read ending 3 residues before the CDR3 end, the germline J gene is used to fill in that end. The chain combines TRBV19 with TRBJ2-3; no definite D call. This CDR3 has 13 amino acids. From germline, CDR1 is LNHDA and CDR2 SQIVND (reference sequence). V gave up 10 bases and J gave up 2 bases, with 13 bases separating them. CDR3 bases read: TGTGCCACCGAGACACCTTACACAGATACG. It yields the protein CATETPYTDT. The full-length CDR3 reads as CATETPYTDTQYF.

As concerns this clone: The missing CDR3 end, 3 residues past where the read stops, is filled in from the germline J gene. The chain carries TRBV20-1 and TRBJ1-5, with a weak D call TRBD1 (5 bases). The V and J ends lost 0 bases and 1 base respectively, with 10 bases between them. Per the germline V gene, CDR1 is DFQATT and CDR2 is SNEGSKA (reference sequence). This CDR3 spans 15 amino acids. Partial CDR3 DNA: TGCAGTGCTAGAGATTCAGGGAACAGCAATCAGCCC. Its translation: CSARDSGNSNQP. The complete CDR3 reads CSARDSGNSNQPQHF.

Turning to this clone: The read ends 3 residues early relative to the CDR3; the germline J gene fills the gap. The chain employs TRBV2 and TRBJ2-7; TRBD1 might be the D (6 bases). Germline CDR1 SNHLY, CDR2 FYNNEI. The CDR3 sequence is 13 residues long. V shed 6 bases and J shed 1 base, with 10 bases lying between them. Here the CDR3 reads CASSDGTSYEQYF. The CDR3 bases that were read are TGTGCCAGCAGCGATGGGACATCCTACGAG.